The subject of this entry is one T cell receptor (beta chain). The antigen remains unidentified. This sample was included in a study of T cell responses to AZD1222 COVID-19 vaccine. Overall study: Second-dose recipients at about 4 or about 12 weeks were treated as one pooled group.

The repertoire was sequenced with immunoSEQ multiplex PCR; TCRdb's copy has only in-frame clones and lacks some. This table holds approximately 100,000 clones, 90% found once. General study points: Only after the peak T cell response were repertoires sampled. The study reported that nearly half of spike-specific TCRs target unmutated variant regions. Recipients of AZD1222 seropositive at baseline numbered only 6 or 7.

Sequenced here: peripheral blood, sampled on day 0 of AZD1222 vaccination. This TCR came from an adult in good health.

The CDR3 coding sequence is TGTGCCAGCAGTTACCCCGGGACAGGGGATATGAACACTGAAGCTTTCTTT. Protein: CASSYPGTGDMNTEAFF. The chain carries TRBV28 and TRBJ1-1; TRBD1 matches 10 bases. Trimming took 4 bases from V and 0 from J; bases not matched to a gene: 8. The CDR3 contains 17 residues. CDR1 and CDR2 from the germline V gene are MDHEN and SYDVKM.